This T cell receptor beta chain emerged from a study of blood T cell repertoires in COVID-19. Authors' data handling: Quantification of nucleated cells was approximated via reference gene primer amplification. The repertoire was sequenced with immunoSEQ multiplex PCR; TCRdb's copy has only in-frame clones and lacks some. For V, J and clone size, that table is used; D and trimming come from the DNA. This repertoire shows 350,000 to 450,000 clones, 75% to 90% found once; its top ten account for about 7%. In Seattle, patients joined the study during active infection and were tracked longitudinally. The CDR3 runs to 14 residues. The V gene lost 1 base and the J gene lost 6 bases, with 14 bases spanning the gap. Per germline, CDR1 SGHRS and CDR2 YFSETQ.

This clonotype was sampled from a woman aged 55-70 years with COVID-19, enrolled during active disease. J is TRBJ2-7 and V is TRBV5-1; D might be TRBD1 (6 bases). Specimen: peripheral blood. CDR3: CASSLQGSFGEQYF. The CDR3 DNA is TGCGCCAGCAGCTTGCAGGGGTCGTTTGGCGAGCAGTACTTC.